These 32 T cell receptor beta chains came from one sample sequenced in a study of blood T cell repertoires in COVID-19. Profiling relied on immunoSEQ multiplex PCR, and the TCRdb table lists in-frame clones only, not all of them. The data show 65,000 or so clones, about 92% seen once. The sequencing input was peripheral blood. The receptor source for this set is a man in his sixties with acute or convalescent COVID-19.

This clone has only a few counts. The chain recombines TRBV5-1 with TRBJ1-1; D uncertain. Trimming took 0 bases from V and 1 from J, leaving 7 bases between them. Germline V gene lookup returns CDR1 SGHRS and CDR2 YFSETQ. CDR3 size: 14 residues. DNA for the CDR3: TGCGCCAGCAGCTTGGTCCCCCAGAACACTGAAGCTTTCTTT. Translated: CASSLVPQNTEAFF.

The chain has TRBV11-2 and TRBJ2-6, with D maybe TRBD2 (5 bases). The germline V and J ends were trimmed by 3 bases and 0 bases, with 18 bases remaining between them. The CDR3 has 19 residues. Germline CDR1 is SGHAT and CDR2 is FQNNGV. The CDR3 sequence: CASSFQELAFISGANVLTF. CDR3 nucleotide sequence: TGTGCCAGCAGCTTTCAGGAGCTAGCTTTCATCTCTGGGGCCAACGTCCTGACTTTC.

The chain has TRBV7-3 and TRBJ1-2; possibly TRBD1 for D (6 bases). From germline, CDR1 is SGHTA and CDR2 FQGTGA. The V end was cut by 4 bases, the J end by 7 bases, with 13 bases between. This CDR3 is 13 amino acids long. The CDR3 coding sequence is TGTGCCAGCAGCTCCACAGGGTCAAGTGGCTACACCTTC. Protein: CASSSTGSSGYTF.

The chain carries TRBV7-3 and TRBJ2-7, with D maybe TRBD1 (7 bases). The CDR3 is 15 residues long. The germline CDR1 and CDR2 sequences are SGHTA and FQGTGA. Between the trimmed V and J ends, which lost 5 bases and 7 bases, there was a span of 21 bases. CDR3 DNA sequence: TGTGCCAGCAGCCCTCGGAGGGGACAGTCTGGAGAGCAGTACTTC. Translated, it gives CASSPRRGQSGEQYF.

This CDR3 reads CASTLTVSGGNTIYF. As DNA, the CDR3 is TGTGCCAGCACCCTTACAGTCTCAGGGGGAAACACCATATATTTT. The chain links TRBV7-9 to TRBJ1-3, with D tentatively TRBD1 (5 bases). With 7 bases removed from V and 4 bases from J, the gap between germline ends came to 17 bases. Germline CDR1 SEHNR, CDR2 FQNEAQ (reference sequence). The CDR3 spans 15 residues.

The V and J genes are TRBV24-1 and TRBJ2-5; TRBD1 might be the D (6 bases). CDR1 is KGHDR, CDR2 SFDVKD, per germline. CDR3 length: 15 amino acids. Trimming took 2 bases from V and 4 from J, leaving 13 bases between them. The CDR3 DNA is TGTGCCACCAGTGATTACCCAGGGGCAGGAGAGACCCAGTACTTC. Translated, it gives CATSDYPGAGETQYF.

The chain is built from TRBV6-2 or TRBV6-3 and TRBJ2-1; the match to TRBD2 covers 8 bases. Germline assignment: CDR1 MNHEY and CDR2 SVGEGT. This CDR3 is 15 amino acids long. V shed 0 bases, J shed 4 bases, and the junction held 2 bases outside the gene matches. CDR3 in amino acids: CASSYSKRGYNEQFF. The CDR3 DNA follows: TGTGCCAGCAGTTACTCGAAGCGGGGGTACAATGAGCAGTTCTTC.

J is TRBJ2-1 and V is TRBV7-9, with a weak D call TRBD1 (6 bases). Germline values: CDR1 SEHNR, CDR2 FQNEAQ (reference sequence). The CDR3 totals 12 residues. Between the trimmed V and J ends, which lost 5 bases and 9 bases, there was a span of 11 bases. The chain's CDR3 is CASSPKGGEQFF. The CDR3 DNA reads TGTGCCAGCAGCCCAAAAGGGGGTGAGCAGTTCTTC.

The chain has TRBV11-2 and TRBJ1-1, with D perhaps TRBD1 (5 bases). The CDR3 spans 14 residues. Trimming took off 1 base at V and 1 base at J, with 7 bases between the two ends. Germline V lookup: CDR1 SGHAT, CDR2 FQNNGV. The CDR3, as DNA: TGTGCCAGCAGCTTAGGGGGCGCGAACACTGAAGCTTTCTTT. This gives the protein CASSLGGANTEAFF.

The CDR3 bases are TGTGCCAGCAGCGACCGGGGGGAATCACCCCTCCACTTT. It encodes CASSDRGESPLHF. The chain uses TRBV5-4 and TRBJ1-6; D is possibly TRBD1 (5 bases). Trimming took off 4 bases at V and 10 bases at J, with 12 bases between the two ends. CDR3 size: 13 residues. Germline V gene lookup returns CDR1 SGHNT and CDR2 YYREEE (reference sequence).

V and J are TRBV5-6 and TRBJ1-2, with TRBD1 as a possible D gene (5 bases). The CDR3 length is 14 residues. Germline V gene lookup returns CDR1 SGHDT and CDR2 YYEEEE. The V gene lost 1 base and the J gene lost 4 bases, with 11 bases spanning the gap. The CDR3 DNA is TGTGCCAGCAGCTTGACGGGGGGGAGCTATGGCTACACCTTC. Translating it yields CASSLTGGSYGYTF.

Sample share makes this clone medium-sized. V and J are TRBV19 and TRBJ1-1; D is perhaps TRBD1 (5 bases). Germline loops: CDR1 LNHDA, CDR2 SQIVND (reference sequence). The V gene lost 1 base and the J gene lost 7 bases, with 7 bases spanning the gap. CDR3 length: 12 amino acids. In DNA, the CDR3 is TGTGCCAGTAGTATAGGGACACGTGAAGCTTTCTTT. This encodes CASSIGTREAFF.

This rearrangement joins TRBV9 to TRBJ1-1; no clear D gene. Germline V CDR1 and CDR2: SGDLS, YYNGEE. CDR3 size: 14 residues. Trimming cost V 2 bases and J 1 base, with 9 bases left between them. CDR3 in amino acids: CASSVFTGNTEAFF. For the CDR3, the DNA is TGTGCCAGCAGCGTTTTCACCGGGAACACTGAAGCTTTCTTT.

This clone was observed a single time. The chain employs TRBV9 and TRBJ2-3; 7 bases match TRBD1. Germline assignment: CDR1 SGDLS and CDR2 YYNGEE. Unmatched junction bases numbered 0, after V lost 7 bases and J lost 1 base. The CDR3 length is 12 residues. The CDR3 DNA reads as TGTGCCAGCGGACAGGGCACAGATACGCAGTATTTT. Amino acid sequence: CASGQGTDTQYF. The entire variable domain, with the rest obtained from reference TRBV9 and TRBJ2-3, is as follows: DSGVTQTPKHLITATGQRVTLRCSPRSGDLSVYWYQQSLDQGLQFLIQYYNGEERAKGNILERFSAQQFPDLHSELNLSSLELGDSALYFCASGQGTDTQYFGPGTRLTVL.

The gene calls are TRBV3-1 (or the pseudogene TRBV3-2) and TRBJ2-2; D is possibly TRBD1 (6 bases). Germline V gene data show CDR1 as LGHDT and CDR2 as YNNKEL (reference sequence). This CDR3 is built from 13 residues. V shed 6 bases and J shed 7 bases, with 12 bases lying between them. The CDR3 reads CASRLQGNGELFF. Here the CDR3 DNA reads TGTGCCAGCAGACTACAGGGTAACGGGGAGCTGTTTTTT.

J is TRBJ1-2 and V is TRBV2, with 10 bases identical to TRBD1. V gave up 6 bases and J gave up 4 bases; unmatched junction bases: 8. From germline, CDR1 is SNHLY and CDR2 FYNNEI. CDR3 size: 15 residues. CDR3 nucleotide sequence: TGTGCCAGCAGCTCGGGACAGGGGTTTGGCTATGGCTACACCTTC. Protein sequence: CASSSGQGFGYGYTF.

V gene TRBV24-1 combines with J gene TRBJ2-1; 11 nucleotides line up with TRBD2. The CDR3 consists of 14 residues. V shed 4 bases, J shed 8 bases, and the junction held 3 bases outside the gene matches. Per germline, CDR1 KGHDR and CDR2 SFDVKD. The CDR3 region is CATSDPGLADEQFF. The CDR3 DNA reads as TGTGCCACCAGTGACCCGGGACTAGCGGATGAGCAGTTCTTC.

The J gene is TRBJ1-1, the V gene TRBV27, with a tentative D call TRBD1 (5 bases). Germline CDR1 reads MNHEY; CDR2 reads SMNVEV (reference sequence). This CDR3 region has 13 residues. The V end was cut by 4 bases, the J end by 3 bases, with 9 bases between. The CDR3 coding sequence is TGTGCCAGCAGTTCGGGGGGGTACACTGAAGCTTTCTTT. This translates into CASSSGGYTEAFF.

This chain uses TRBV11-2 with TRBJ1-2, with 7 bases identical to TRBD1. The J segment lost 5 bases and the V segment lost 5 bases, leaving 8 bases of the junction unmatched. Germline V gene sequence: CDR1 SGHAT, CDR2 FQNNGV. The CDR3 has 14 residues. The CDR3 reads CASSATGIRYGYTF. The DNA of the CDR3 is TGTGCCAGCAGCGCGACAGGGATTCGGTATGGCTACACCTTC.

The V call is TRBV19, the J call TRBJ2-6, with D tentatively TRBD1 (6 bases). Germline V gives CDR1 LNHDA, CDR2 SQIVND (reference sequence). The CDR3 runs 16 residues. V lost 5 bases to trimming and J lost 2 bases, with 13 bases between them. In DNA form, the CDR3 reads TGTGCCAGTAGTCATCCAGGGGCGGCTGGGGCCAACGTCCTGACTTTC. Its translation is CASSHPGAAGANVLTF.

This chain connects TRBV27 to TRBJ1-1; 7 nucleotides line up with TRBD1. The CDR3 contains 16 residues. V lost 4 bases, J lost 5 bases, and 13 bases stayed unmatched. Germline V gene sequence: CDR1 MNHEY, CDR2 SMNVEV (reference sequence). The CDR3 protein is CASSSGTEYSGTEAFF. The DNA for the CDR3 is TGTGCCAGCAGTTCCGGGACAGAGTACTCAGGAACTGAAGCTTTCTTT.

The chain is built from TRBV2 and TRBJ2-4; 9 positions match TRBD1. The CDR3 length is 14 residues. The germline gives CDR1 SNHLY, CDR2 FYNNEI. Unmatched junction bases numbered 9, after V lost 7 bases and J lost 8 bases. CDR3 sequence reads: CASKTGTGQDIQYF. In nucleotides, the CDR3 is TGTGCCAGCAAGACCGGGACAGGGCAGGACATTCAGTACTTC.

The chain combines TRBV5-1 with TRBJ2-2; D call uncertain. V lost 1 base and J 2 bases, leaving 9 bases between the germline ends. Germline V CDR1 and CDR2: SGHRS, YFSETQ. CDR3 length equals 15 residues. The CDR3 DNA follows: TGCGCCAGCAGCTTGATGTCAGGAAACACCGGGGAGCTGTTTTTT. This gives the protein CASSLMSGNTGELFF.

This clone was observed a single time. J is TRBJ2-2 and V is TRBV13, with TRBD2 matching over 9 bases. CDR1 PRHDT and CDR2 FYEKMQ come from the germline V gene (reference sequence). With 6 bases clipped from V and 1 base from J, the junction kept 3 bases outside the gene matches. CDR3 length equals 15 residues. CDR3 region: CASSSSGKNTGELFF. The CDR3 nucleotides read TGTGCCAGCAGTTCTAGCGGGAAGAACACCGGGGAGCTGTTTTTT.

The gene calls are TRBV24-1 and TRBJ1-2; TRBD1 matches at 11 bases. V lost 4 bases, J lost 5 bases, and 5 bases stayed unmatched. There are 15 residues in the CDR3. The germline gives CDR1 KGHDR, CDR2 SFDVKD. The CDR3 here is CATSEGTGGKYGYTF. Written as DNA, the CDR3 is TGTGCCACCAGTGAGGGGACAGGGGGGAAATATGGCTACACCTTC.

This chain links TRBV27 with TRBJ1-5; a possible D gene is TRBD1 (5 bases). The CDR3 length is 15 residues. Germline loops: CDR1 MNHEY, CDR2 SMNVEV (reference sequence). V was clipped by 8 bases and J by 7 bases, with 21 bases between them. CDR3 bases: TGTGCCAGCCGATCAAATCCTACAACAGGCCAGCCCCAGCATTTT. It specifies CASRSNPTTGQPQHF.

V is TRBV11-2 and J is TRBJ1-2; a possible D gene is TRBD1 (6 bases). Deletions cut 3 bases from V and 7 bases from J, with 24 bases between. Germline V gene lookup returns CDR1 SGHAT and CDR2 FQNNGV. The CDR3 length is 17 residues. The CDR3 region has the DNA TGTGCCAGCAGCTTGGACCCAAACAGGGTAGCGAAGGGTGGCTACACCTTC. Protein: CASSLDPNRVAKGGYTF.

The chain recombines TRBV2 with TRBJ1-1; D is ambiguous. V lost 7 bases to trimming and J lost 5 bases, with 11 bases between them. This CDR3 spans 12 amino acids. Germline V gives CDR1 SNHLY, CDR2 FYNNEI. The CDR3 protein is CASTLSGTEAFF. The CDR3 DNA reads as TGTGCCAGCACTTTGTCGGGGACTGAAGCTTTCTTT.

The V gene is TRBV18, the J gene TRBJ1-3; TRBD1 matches 10 bases. The CDR3 sequence is 19 residues long. The J segment lost 3 bases and the V segment lost 3 bases, leaving 14 bases of the junction unmatched. The germline V gene has CDR1 KGHSH and CDR2 LQKENI. The CDR3 region has the DNA TGTGCCAGCTCACCTCCGGGACAGGGGTTTCGCTCAGGTGGAAACACCATATATTTT. It codes for CASSPPGQGFRSGGNTIYF.

J is TRBJ2-7 and V is TRBV5-4, with unresolved D. Germline CDR1 SGHNT, CDR2 YYREEE (reference sequence). V lost 2 bases and J lost 0, with 3 bases in between. This CDR3 is built from 12 residues. This CDR3 is CASSFNSYEQYF. CDR3 in DNA: TGTGCCAGCAGCTTCAACTCCTACGAGCAGTACTTC.

J is TRBJ2-3 and V is TRBV20-1, with 7 bases fitting TRBD2. This CDR3 is built from 15 residues. Germline V lookup: CDR1 DFQATT, CDR2 SNEGSKA (reference sequence). V was pared by 3 bases and J by 4 bases, with 10 bases of the junction left unmatched. In nucleotides, the CDR3 is TGCAGTGCTAGTCCCCCTAGCGGTACTTCAGATACGCAGTATTTT. This translates into CSASPPSGTSDTQYF.

The chain has TRBV6-5 and TRBJ1-3; D is perhaps TRBD1 (6 bases). This CDR3 has 14 residues. V was clipped by 6 bases and J by 7 bases, with 16 bases between them. Germline V gives CDR1 MNHEY, CDR2 SVGAGI. The CDR3 region is CASSEGGGFNTIYF. As DNA, the CDR3 is TGTGCCAGCAGCGAGGGGGGGGGTTTCAACACCATATATTTT.